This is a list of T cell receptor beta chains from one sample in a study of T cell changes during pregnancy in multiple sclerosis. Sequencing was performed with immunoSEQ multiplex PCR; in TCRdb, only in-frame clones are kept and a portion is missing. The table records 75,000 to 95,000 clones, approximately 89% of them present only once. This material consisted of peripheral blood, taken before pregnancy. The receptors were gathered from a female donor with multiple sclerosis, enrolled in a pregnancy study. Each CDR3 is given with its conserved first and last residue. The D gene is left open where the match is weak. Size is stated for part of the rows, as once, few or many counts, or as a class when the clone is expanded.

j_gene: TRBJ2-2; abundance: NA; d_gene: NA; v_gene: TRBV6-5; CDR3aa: CASSYGSGQLTGELFF; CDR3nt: TGTGCCAGCAGTTACGGATCAGGACAATTGACCGGGGAGCTGTTTTTT
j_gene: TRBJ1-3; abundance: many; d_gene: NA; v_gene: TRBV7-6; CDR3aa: CASSLSGGSGNTIYF; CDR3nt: TGTGCCAGCAGTTTGTCCGGGGGCTCTGGAAACACCATATATTTT
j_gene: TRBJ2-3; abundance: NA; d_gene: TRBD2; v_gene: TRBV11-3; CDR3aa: CASSFNSGPSTDTQYF; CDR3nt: TGTGCCAGCAGCTTCAATAGCGGGCCTTCTACAGATACGCAGTATTTT
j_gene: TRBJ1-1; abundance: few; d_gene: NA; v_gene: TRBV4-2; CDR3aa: CASMADRSAEAFF; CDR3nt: TGTGCCAGTATGGCCGACAGGTCTGCTGAAGCTTTCTTT
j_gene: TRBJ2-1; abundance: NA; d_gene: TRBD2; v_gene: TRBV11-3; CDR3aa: CASSPGGLAGVGEQFF; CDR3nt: TGTGCCAGCAGCCCCGGAGGGCTAGCGGGAGTCGGGGAGCAGTTCTTC
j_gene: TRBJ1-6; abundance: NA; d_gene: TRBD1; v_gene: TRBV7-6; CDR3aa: CASSLDGTVNSPLHF; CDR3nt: TGTGCCAGCAGCTTAGACGGGACAGTAAATTCACCCCTCCACTTT
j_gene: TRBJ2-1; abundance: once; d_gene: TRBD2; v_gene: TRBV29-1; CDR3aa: CSVDGLAGVNEQFF; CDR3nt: TGCAGCGTTGATGGGCTAGCGGGAGTAAATGAGCAGTTCTTC
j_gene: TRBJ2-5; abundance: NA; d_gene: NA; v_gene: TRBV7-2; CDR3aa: CASSPGYSYQETQYF; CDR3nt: TGTGCCAGCAGCCCGGGGTACTCGTATCAAGAGACCCAGTACTTC
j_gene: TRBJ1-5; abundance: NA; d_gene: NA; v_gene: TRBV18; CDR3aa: CASSQGHNSNQPQHF; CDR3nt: TGTGCCAGCTCACAGGGACATAATAGCAATCAGCCCCAGCATTTT
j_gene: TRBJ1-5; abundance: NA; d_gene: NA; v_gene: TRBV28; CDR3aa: CASSLTYSNQPQHF; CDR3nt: TGTGCCAGCAGTTTAACTTATAGCAATCAGCCCCAGCATTTT
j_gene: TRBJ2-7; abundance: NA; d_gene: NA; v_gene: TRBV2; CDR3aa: CASTHQWNRTYEQYF; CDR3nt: TGTGCCAGCACTCATCAATGGAACAGAACCTACGAGCAGTACTTC
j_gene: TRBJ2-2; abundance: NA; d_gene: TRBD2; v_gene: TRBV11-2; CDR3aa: CASSPTGLAGIDDGELFF; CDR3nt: TGTGCCAGCAGCCCCACCGGACTAGCGGGGATTGATGACGGGGAGCTGTTTTTT
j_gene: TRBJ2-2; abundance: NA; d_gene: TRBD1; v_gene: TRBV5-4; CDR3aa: CASSHGTGGYTGELFF; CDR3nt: TGTGCCAGCAGCCACGGGACAGGGGGATACACCGGGGAGCTGTTTTTT
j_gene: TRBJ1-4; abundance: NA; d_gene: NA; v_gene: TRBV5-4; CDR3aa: CASSLAATNEKLFF; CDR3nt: TGTGCCAGCAGCTTGGCTGCAACTAATGAAAAACTGTTTTTT
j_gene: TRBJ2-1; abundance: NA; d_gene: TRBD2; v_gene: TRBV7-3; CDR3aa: CASSTGLVMQFF; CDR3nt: TGTGCCAGCAGCACCGGACTAGTGATGCAGTTCTTC
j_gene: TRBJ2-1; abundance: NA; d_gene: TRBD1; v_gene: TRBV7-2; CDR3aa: CASTLDRGDYNEQFF; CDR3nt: TGTGCCAGCACCCTAGACAGGGGGGACTACAATGAGCAGTTCTTC
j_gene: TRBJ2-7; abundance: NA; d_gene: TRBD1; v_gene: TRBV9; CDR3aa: CASSVDGTGAAYEQYF; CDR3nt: TGTGCCAGCAGCGTAGATGGGACAGGGGCGGCTTACGAGCAGTACTTC
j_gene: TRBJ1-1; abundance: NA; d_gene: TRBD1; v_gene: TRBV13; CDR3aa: CASSFTGGREAFF; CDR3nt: TGTGCCAGCAGTTTTACAGGGGGCAGGGAAGCTTTCTTT
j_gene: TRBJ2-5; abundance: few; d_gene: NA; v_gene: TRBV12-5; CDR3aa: CASGPGEETQYF; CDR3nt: TGTGCTAGTGGCCCCGGGGAAGAGACCCAGTACTTC
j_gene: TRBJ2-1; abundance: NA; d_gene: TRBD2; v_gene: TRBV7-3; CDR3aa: CASSLTGLVEDEQFF; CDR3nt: TGTGCCAGCAGCTTAACAGGACTAGTGGAGGATGAGCAGTTCTTC
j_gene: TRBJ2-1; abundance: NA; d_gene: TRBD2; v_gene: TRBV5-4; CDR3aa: CASSLGTSGDLSKFF; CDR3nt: TGTGCCAGCAGCTTAGGGACTAGCGGGGACCTCTCGAAGTTCTTC
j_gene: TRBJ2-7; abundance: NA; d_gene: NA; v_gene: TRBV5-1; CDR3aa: CASSFSQVYEQYF; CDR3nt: TGCGCCAGCAGCTTCAGTCAGGTCTACGAGCAGTACTTC
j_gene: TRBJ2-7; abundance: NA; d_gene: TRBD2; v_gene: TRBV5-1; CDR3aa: CASSSGLAGVSEQYF; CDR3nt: TGCGCCAGCAGCTCGGGACTAGCGGGAGTCTCCGAGCAGTACTTC
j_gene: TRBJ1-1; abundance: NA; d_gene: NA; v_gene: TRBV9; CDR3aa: CASSAMAMNTEAFF; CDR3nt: TGTGCCAGCAGCGCCATGGCCATGAACACTGAAGCTTTCTTT
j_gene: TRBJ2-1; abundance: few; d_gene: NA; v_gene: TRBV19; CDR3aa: CASSIELRGTYNEQFF; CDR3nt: TGTGCCAGTAGTATAGAATTGAGGGGGACCTACAATGAGCAGTTCTTC
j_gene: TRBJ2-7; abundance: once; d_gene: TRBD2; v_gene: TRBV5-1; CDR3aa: CASSLEASGGGEQYF; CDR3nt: TGCGCCAGCAGCTTGGAGGCTAGCGGGGGTGGGGAGCAGTACTTC
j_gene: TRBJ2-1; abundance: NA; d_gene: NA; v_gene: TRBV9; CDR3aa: CASSVRGSSYNEQFF; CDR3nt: TGTGCCAGCAGCGTAAGGGGGAGCTCCTACAATGAGCAGTTCTTC
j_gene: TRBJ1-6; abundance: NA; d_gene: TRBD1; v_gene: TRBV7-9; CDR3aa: CASSKGQNNSPLHF; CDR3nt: TGTGCCAGCAGCAAGGGACAGAATAATTCACCCCTCCACTTT
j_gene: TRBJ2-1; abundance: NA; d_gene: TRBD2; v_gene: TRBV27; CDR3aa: CASSPGTSPSNEQFF; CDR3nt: TGTGCCAGCAGTCCCGGGACTAGCCCTAGCAATGAGCAGTTCTTC
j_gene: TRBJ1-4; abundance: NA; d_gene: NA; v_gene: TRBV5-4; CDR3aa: CASSLDSISWGGKLFF; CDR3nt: TGTGCCAGCAGCCTCGACAGCATTTCCTGGGGGGGAAAACTGTTTTTT
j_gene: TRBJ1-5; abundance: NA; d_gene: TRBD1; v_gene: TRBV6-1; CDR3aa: CASSADRVDNQPQHF; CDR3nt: TGTGCCAGCAGTGCAGACAGGGTAGATAATCAGCCCCAGCATTTT
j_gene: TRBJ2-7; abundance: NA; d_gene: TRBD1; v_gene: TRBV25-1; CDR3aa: CASSKQGVPSSYEQYF; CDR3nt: TGTGCCAGCAGTAAACAGGGGGTCCCGAGCTCCTACGAGCAGTACTTC
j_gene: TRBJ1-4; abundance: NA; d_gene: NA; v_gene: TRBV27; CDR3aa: CASSRTTGETNEKLFF; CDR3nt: TGTGCCAGCAGTCGCACCACAGGAGAAACTAATGAAAAACTGTTTTTT
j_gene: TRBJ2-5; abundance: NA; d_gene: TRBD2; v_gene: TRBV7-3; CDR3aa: CASSAFGGVAETQYF; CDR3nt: TGTGCCAGCAGCGCATTCGGGGGGGTGGCAGAGACCCAGTACTTC
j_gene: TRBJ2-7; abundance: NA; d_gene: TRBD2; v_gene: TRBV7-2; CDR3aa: CASSLAGTSSYEQYF; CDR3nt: TGTGCCAGCAGCTTAGCAGGGACTAGCTCCTACGAGCAGTACTTC
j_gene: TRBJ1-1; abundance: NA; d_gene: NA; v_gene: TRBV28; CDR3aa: CASSLGDFTEAFF; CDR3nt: TGTGCCAGCAGTTTAGGAGATTTTACTGAAGCTTTCTTT
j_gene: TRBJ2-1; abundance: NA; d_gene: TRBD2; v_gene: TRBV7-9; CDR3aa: CASSLVSGRVNEQFF; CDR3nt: TGTGCCAGCAGCTTAGTTAGCGGGAGGGTGAATGAGCAGTTCTTC
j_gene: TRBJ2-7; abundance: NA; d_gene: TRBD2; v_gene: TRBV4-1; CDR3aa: CASSQTSGTPYEQYF; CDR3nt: TGCGCCAGCAGCCAAACTAGCGGGACCCCCTACGAGCAGTACTTC
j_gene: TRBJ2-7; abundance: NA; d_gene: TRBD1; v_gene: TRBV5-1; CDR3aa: CASSLVAGGSYEQYF; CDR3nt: TGCGCCAGCAGCCTGGTGGCAGGGGGCTCCTACGAGCAGTACTTC
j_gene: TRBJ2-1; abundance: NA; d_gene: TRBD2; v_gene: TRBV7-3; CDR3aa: CASSPGGLAARNEQFF; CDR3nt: TGTGCCAGCAGCCCGGGGGGACTAGCGGCCCGGAATGAGCAGTTCTTC